This passage covers 21 T cell receptor beta chains from one sample sequenced in a study of response to subunit inactivated influenza vaccine. TCRdb reprocessed the RT-PCR reads via MiXCR and lists one record per CDR3 protein. Of about 620,000 distinct CDR3 sequences detected, approximately 10% appear once; the ten largest clones hold 9.5% to 11%. This sample was also put to use in a study of T cells expressing NK-cell markers. That work contributes: UMI-tagged 5'RACE template switching yielded the TCR beta cDNA.

Sample: PBMCs from blood, taken on the day of vaccination. The receptors here all came from a man aged 45-60 years who received an inactivated influenza vaccine.

In this sample, this clonotype turned up many times. The gene calls are TRBV6-2 or TRBV6-3 and TRBJ2-5; 13 bases are a match to TRBD2. The CDR3 runs 16 residues. In germline, CDR1 is MNHEY, CDR2 SVGEGT. Trimming took 5 bases from V and 1 from J; bases not matched to a gene: 4. The CDR3 loop reads CASSQTSGRAQETQYF. DNA of the CDR3: TGTGCCAGCAGTCAAACTAGCGGGAGGGCCCAAGAGACCCAGTACTTC.

There are a few counts of this clonotype. The V gene is TRBV11-2, the J gene TRBJ2-7; the D is unclear. The V and J ends lost 4 bases and 3 bases respectively, with 10 bases between them. This CDR3 contains 13 residues. CDR1 and CDR2 from the germline V gene are SGHAT and FQNNGV. The CDR3 sequence is CASSWSTLYEQYF. CDR3 in DNA: TGTGCCAGCAGCTGGTCCACACTCTACGAGCAGTACTTC.

This clonotype was detected a few times. The CDR3 nucleotides are TGCAGTGCTAGAGATAGTTCTGTTTACAATGAGCAGTTCTTC. Translation: CSARDSSVYNEQFF. The V gene is TRBV20-1, the J gene TRBJ2-1; D unclear. CDR1 is DFQATT, CDR2 SNEGSKA, per germline (reference sequence). The V gene lost 0 bases and the J gene lost 4 bases, with 10 bases spanning the gap. The CDR3 totals 14 residues.

The rearrangement joins TRBV12-3 or TRBV12-4 to TRBJ2-7, with D perhaps matching TRBD1 or TRBD2 (5 bases each). The V end was cut by 1 base, the J end by 4 bases, with 14 bases between. This CDR3 has 15 residues. This CDR3 reads CASSLVGGPTYEQYF. In DNA form, the CDR3 reads TGTGCCAGCAGTTTAGTTGGGGGACCCACATACGAGCAGTACTTC.

The gene calls are TRBV12-3 or TRBV12-4 and TRBJ1-2; D might be TRBD1 (6 bases). V shed 3 bases and J shed 8 bases, with 19 bases lying between them. The CDR3 spans 15 residues. CDR3 sequence reads: CASSLVDRPQLGYTF. The CDR3 DNA reads TGTGCCAGCAGTTTGGTTGACAGGCCTCAGCTCGGCTACACCTTC.

The rearrangement joins TRBV5-1 to TRBJ2-7, with D perhaps TRBD1 or TRBD2 (5 bases each). The length of the CDR3 is 15 residues. CDR1 is SGHRS, CDR2 YFSETQ, per germline. V was trimmed by 3 bases and J by 2 bases, leaving 15 bases between them. The CDR3 coding sequence is TGCGCCAGCAGCTCGACGGGACGGCTGACCTACGAGCAGTACTTC. The encoded protein is CASSSTGRLTYEQYF.

This rearrangement joins TRBV10-2 to TRBJ2-1, with 11 bases aligning to TRBD2. Germline lookup yields CDR1 WSHSY and CDR2 SAAADI. The CDR3 covers 17 residues. The junction had 7 bases not matched to a gene; V was cut back by 6 bases and J by 0 bases. CDR3 region: CASRASGGRSSYNEQFF. The CDR3 DNA reads TGCGCCAGCAGGGCTAGCGGGGGGCGCAGCTCCTACAATGAGCAGTTCTTC.

This chain links TRBV12-3 or TRBV12-4 with TRBJ2-7; TRBD1 matches at 7 bases. This CDR3 has 14 residues. Trimming took 7 bases from V and 0 from J; bases not matched to a gene: 6. CDR3 in DNA: TGTGCCAGCACCGAACAGGGGAGCTCCTACGAGCAGTACTTC. Its translation is CASTEQGSSYEQYF.

Here the CDR3 reads CASSPPEGRRATNEKLFF. CDR3 DNA: TGTGCCAGTAGCCCCCCCGAGGGTCGCCGTGCAACTAATGAAAAACTGTTTTTT. The rearrangement links TRBV19 to TRBJ1-4; D is unclear. Per germline, CDR1 LNHDA and CDR2 SQIVND (reference sequence). Trimming cost V 6 bases and J 0 bases, with 20 bases left between them. The CDR3 is 18 residues long. The full variable domain, rest sourced from reference TRBV19 and TRBJ1-4, is DGGITQSPKYLFRKEGQNVTLSCEQNLNHDAMYWYRQDPGQGLRLIYYSQIVNDFQKGDIAEGYSVSREKKESFPLTVTSAQKNPTAFYLCASSPPEGRRATNEKLFFGSGTQLSVL.

The chain links TRBV12-3 or TRBV12-4 to TRBJ2-3; D remains unclear. Trimming removed 3 bases from V and 0 bases from J, with 7 bases in between. The CDR3 sequence is 14 residues long. The CDR3, as DNA: TGTGCCAGCAGTTTCTCCTGGAGCACAGATACGCAGTATTTT. Amino acids: CASSFSWSTDTQYF.

The table lists this clonotype with many counts. This chain connects TRBV20-1 to TRBJ2-3; D is unresolved. The V end lost 6 bases, the J end lost 2 bases, and 27 bases lay between the germline ends. This CDR3 has 18 amino acids. The germline V gene has CDR1 DFQATT and CDR2 SNEGSKA (reference sequence). The CDR3 protein is CSASTGPFPLTYTDTQYF. CDR3 nucleotide sequence: TGCAGTGCCAGCACCGGGCCCTTCCCGCTCACTTACACAGATACGCAGTATTTT.

This clonotype was observed at least ten times. The J gene is TRBJ1-2, the V gene TRBV25-1, with no clear D. CDR3 length: 10 amino acids. CDR1 is MGHDK and CDR2 is SYGVNS in the germline V gene. V was pared by 4 bases and J by 6 bases, with 3 bases between. CDR3 in amino acids: CASSGDGYTF. As DNA, the CDR3 is TGTGCCAGCAGTGGGGATGGCTACACCTTC.

The chain uses TRBV5-1 and TRBJ1-3, with TRBD1 as a possible D gene (6 bases). Germline CDR1 reads SGHRS; CDR2 reads YFSETQ. CDR3 length equals 16 residues. The germline V and J ends were trimmed by 3 bases and 0 bases, with 13 bases remaining between them. The CDR3 DNA is TGCGCCAGCAGCTCCGGGACATACGGCTCTGGAAACACCATATATTTT. It translates to CASSSGTYGSGNTIYF.

This clonotype was counted a few times. This chain connects TRBV20-1 to TRBJ2-7; no firm D call. The CDR3 consists of 10 residues. Per germline, CDR1 DFQATT and CDR2 SNEGSKA (reference sequence). Deletions cut 0 bases from V and 10 bases from J, with 7 bases between. The CDR3 loop reads CSAREAPQYF. In DNA, the CDR3 is TGCAGTGCTAGAGAGGCTCCCCAGTACTTC.

V and J are TRBV16 and TRBJ2-1; D is unresolved. This CDR3 comprises 13 residues. CDR1 and CDR2 (germline): KGHSY, FQNENV. Trimming took 2 bases from V and 8 from J, leaving 10 bases between them. The CDR3, as DNA: TGTGCCAGCAGCCAAAACACGTTGGATGAGCAGTTCTTC. Amino acids: CASSQNTLDEQFF.

The chain uses TRBV2 and TRBJ2-7; D unclear. Germline V gene lookup returns CDR1 SNHLY and CDR2 FYNNEI. The V gene lost 9 bases and the J gene lost 3 bases, with 18 bases spanning the gap. The CDR3 is 14 amino acids. The CDR3 nucleotides read TGTGCCAGTCTGGGCATCCGGAGACTCTACGAGCAGTACTTC. This gives the protein CASLGIRRLYEQYF.

This sequence joins TRBV28 and TRBJ2-7, with TRBD1 matching over 10 bases. Germline V gives CDR1 MDHEN, CDR2 SYDVKM. The CDR3 contains 14 residues. V lost 10 bases, J lost 6 bases, and 12 bases stayed unmatched. The CDR3 spells CATRGRQGAFEQYF. Written as DNA, the CDR3 is TGTGCCACCCGAGGGCGACAGGGGGCTTTCGAGCAGTACTTC.

The CDR3 spells CASSLGQVPYEQYF. The CDR3 DNA reads TGTGCCAGCAGCTTAGGACAGGTACCCTACGAGCAGTACTTC. The rearrangement links TRBV7-8 to TRBJ2-7; possible D gene TRBD1, 6 bases. From germline, CDR1 is SGHVS and CDR2 FQNEAQ. CDR3 length equals 14 residues. The V end lost 1 base, the J end lost 2 bases, and 9 bases lay between the germline ends.

This clonotype was counted between two and nine times. This sequence joins TRBV3-1 and TRBJ1-1; a weak D match, TRBD1 (5 bases). Trimming took off 1 base at V and 4 bases at J, with 7 bases between the two ends. The CDR3 is 13 amino acids. The germline gives CDR1 LGHDT, CDR2 YNNKEL (reference sequence). The CDR3 spells CASSQAGSTEAFF. CDR3 DNA: TGTGCCAGCAGCCAAGCAGGGTCCACTGAAGCTTTCTTT.

This clonotype was picked up a small number of times. The chain recombines TRBV12-3 or TRBV12-4 with TRBJ2-1, with 9 bases that match TRBD1. Trimming cost V 3 bases and J 6 bases; bases outside gene matches: 3. The CDR3 contains 14 residues. The CDR3 region is CASSFGTGSNEQFF. The CDR3 bases are TGTGCCAGCAGTTTTGGGACAGGGAGCAATGAGCAGTTCTTC.

This clonotype was detected many times. The chain combines TRBV12-3 or TRBV12-4 with TRBJ2-7; 13 bases align to TRBD2. V gave up 5 bases and J gave up 6 bases; unmatched junction bases: 4. There are 14 residues in the CDR3. CDR3 sequence: CASSRTSGSSEQYF. CDR3 nucleotides: TGTGCCAGCAGTAGGACTAGCGGGAGTAGCGAGCAGTACTTC.